The entry below gives a single T cell receptor beta chain sequence along with its context. Per the study methods: Filtering was not the same, since immunoSEQ gave junction-only sequences without quality scores. Profiling relied on immunoSEQ multiplex PCR, and the TCRdb table lists in-frame clones only, not all of them. The D gene and trimming were derived from the DNA, and the V and J assignments and clone size from that table. The table has about 2.1 million clones, around 93% seen once; the top ten hold about 1.7%. This entry comes from a study of shared clonotypes between healthy human individuals. V was pared by 3 bases and J by 8 bases, with 4 bases of the junction left unmatched. Germline CDR1 and CDR2: MNHNY and SVGAGI (reference sequence). CDR3 size: 13 residues. In the naive CD8 group, cells lacked CD45RO and were positively selected for CCR7, so terminally differentiated effector memory CD45RA+ cells were left out.

The sequencing sample was made of naive CD8+ T cells from PBMCs. The sequence derives from a man younger than 35 in good health. Some clones in this sample may be carry-over from other donors' samples. V gene TRBV6-6 combines with J gene TRBJ2-4, with TRBD2 matching 7 bases. CDR3 sequence (DNA): TGTGCCAGCAGTTATTCTGGGGGGGACATTCAGTACTTC. This codes for CASSYSGGDIQYF.